Given below is one TCR beta chain in context. Antigen unknown. The data stem from a study of OX40 agonist ivuxolimab in advanced cancers. The wider study: Averaging roughly 60 years in age, with a range of roughly 20 to 80, the cohort was 82.7% male. Three patients got partial responses; one had hepatocellular carcinoma and two had cutaneous melanoma.

This CDR3 is 14 amino acids long. From germline, CDR1 is KGHSH and CDR2 LQKENI. Trimming took off 2 bases at V and 0 bases at J, with 8 bases between the two ends. TCRdb's copy holds only in-frame clones and misses some; the assay was immunoSEQ multiplex PCR. In the table there are tens of thousands of clones, about 73% of which are singletons. General study findings and limits: CD4+ T cells averaged fewer expanded clones than CD8+ T cells.

The sample in question was CD4+ or CD8+ T cells sorted from blood, obtained in a trial of the OX40 agonist ivuxolimab. This TCR came from an adult with an advanced solid tumor such as melanoma, head and neck, liver or kidney cancer. This chain uses TRBV18 with TRBJ2-7; a possible D gene is TRBD1 (6 bases). DNA for the CDR3: TGTGCCAGCTCACCAACGACAGGCTCCTACGAGCAGTACTTC. Translated, it gives CASSPTTGSYEQYF.